This TCR beta chain emerged from a study of cytomegalovirus exposure and HLA in healthy donors. Findings of the study overall: It was reported that TCR beta sequences correctly inferred the HLA-A and HLA-B alleles for most subjects. A later analysis linked a missense DCLRE1C variant to TCR beta V- and J-gene trimming.

On this clone itself: Its antigen remains unidentified.

Researchers ran the PCR with 60 Vbeta and 13 Jbeta primers. Original analysis: Some 80 million unique TCR beta chains, 8.5 million to 14 million shared, were counted in a later analysis. Method: immunoSEQ multiplex PCR; TCRdb's copy keeps in-frame clones and lacks some. V and J calls and clone size are those listed in that table; D and trimming were worked out from the DNA. The table records under 150,000 clones, more than 70% of them present only once. The sequence was collected from a middle-aged woman in good health and CMV-seronegative. Sequencing was performed on PBMCs.

The CDR3 DNA sequence: TGTGCCAGCAGCCCGGGGCAGGGGGATGAGCAGTTCTTC. Translation: CASSPGQGDEQFF. The chain couples TRBV5-4 to TRBJ2-1, with 7 bases lining up with TRBD1. Trimming removed 4 bases from V and 8 bases from J; junction bases left unmatched: 6. Per the germline V gene, CDR1 is SGHNT and CDR2 is YYREEE (reference sequence). CDR3 length: 13 residues.